This TCR beta chain was identified in a study of CD8+CD57+ T cells in acquired aplastic anemia. Study-level information: The mean DNA yield obtained from sorted CD4+ and CD8+ cells came to roughly 3.4 ug. Study findings and constraints: In common between the patients and the controls were around 30 CD8+ CDR3 sequences.

This clonotype was found many times. The antigen is not known. V was pared by 6 bases and J by 0 bases, with 9 bases between. Germline CDR1 SNHLY, CDR2 FYNNEI. The CDR3 is 14 residues long. All sequencing subjects had displayed CD8+CD57+ cell expansion on flow cytometry. Blood was sampled before the patients had received any therapy. Genomic DNA constituted the template upon which TCR beta VDJ and CDR3 profiling was performed. TCRdb passed the reads through MiXCR, listing each CDR3 protein once. In the table there are hundreds of thousands of distinct CDR3 sequences, around a third of which are singletons.

This chain connects TRBV2 to TRBJ2-1; no clear D gene. The TCR originated in a human donor with aplastic anemia. Sequencing was done on a sample of sorted CD4+, CD8+, or CD8+CD57+ T cells (not recorded which) from PBMCs. The CDR3 nucleotides are TGTGCCAGCAGACAGTTTTCCTCCTACAATGAGCAGTTCTTC. It is translated as CASRQFSSYNEQFF.